This T cell receptor beta chain was sequenced for a study of human T cells and chemical hapten exposure. Attachment of unique molecular identifiers to individual cDNA molecules was performed in the library. As handled by the study authors: There were a median of around 97,000 TCRs per sample, with a range from roughly 20,000 to 700,000. Via MiXCR, TCRdb re-called the RACE reads, giving one row per CDR3 protein. None of the V and J calls come from the authors' own analysis; TCRdb made them. The repertoire holds about 160,000 distinct CDR3 sequences, roughly a quarter seen once, with 2.1% in the top ten. The table lists this clonotype with a few counts. Its antigen remains unknown. Overall study findings and caveats: Donors, who had alopecia, may show an immune response that differs from healthy people's.

Time point given: patch test 3, about 24 weeks after DPC sensitization. Described treatment: therapeutic diphenylcyclopropenone sensitization with weekly scalp DPC. Total RNA was isolated from unfractionated whole blood. Germline assignment: CDR1 SGDLS and CDR2 YYNGEE. This CDR3 has 15 residues. Trimming at V came to 4 bases and at J to 3 bases, leaving 8 bases not matched to a gene. The TCR was taken from a woman between 18 and 29 years old with alopecia areata. Some clones in this sample may be carry-over from other donors' samples. The chain uses TRBV9 and TRBJ2-7; TRBD2 matches 9 bases. Here the sequenced sample was whole blood, taken in connection with sensitization to the hapten diphenylcyclopropenone (DPC). The CDR3 loop reads CASSRSRTSDYEQYF. The CDR3 coding sequence is TGTGCCAGCAGCCGATCCAGGACTAGCGACTACGAGCAGTACTTC.